This T cell receptor (beta chain) was identified during a study of cytomegalovirus exposure and HLA in healthy donors. Study information: The roughly 670 first-cohort repertoires shared a platform with the approximately 110 validation repertoires, as reported in a later analysis.

Broader study findings: Cytomegalovirus-associated status was assigned to about 170 TCR beta chains. Usually a TCR sequence was rare, but some public TCRs were found in many donors.

Notes on this clone: The target antigen is unknown.

The donors were part of the roughly 120-subject validation cohort, which stood apart from the 666-subject first cohort. This CDR3 has 14 amino acids. The ends were cut back, 5 bases at V and 6 bases at J, with 15 bases in the middle. Looked up from germline, CDR1 is SGHTA and CDR2 is FQGTGA. The data were produced by immunoSEQ multiplex PCR, yet TCRdb's version contains in-frame clones alone and is incomplete. The profile shows about 68,000 clones, 91% of them singletons. Sequenced sample: PBMCs. This clonotype originated in a man younger than 35 in good health and CMV-seronegative. The rearrangement links TRBV7-3 to TRBJ2-3, with D perhaps matching TRBD1 (6 bases). CDR3 in amino acids: CASSQTGLGDTQYF. DNA for the CDR3: TGTGCCAGCAGCCAGACAGGTCTTGGGGATACGCAGTATTTT.